This TCR beta chain was obtained from a study of PD-L1 blockade in urothelial cancer. Sequenced by immunoSEQ multiplex PCR; TCRdb stores in-frame clones only, minus some. The profile shows around 100,000 clones, around 90% of them singletons. Time point described: pretreatment peripheral blood. Trimming at V came to 6 bases and at J to 6 bases, leaving 13 bases not matched to a gene. Germline lookup yields CDR1 MGHDK and CDR2 SYGVNS. The CDR3 is made up of 15 amino acids. This material consisted of PBMCs, taken around atezolizumab (anti-PD-L1) treatment. The chain uses TRBV25-1 and TRBJ2-7; 8 bases map to TRBD2. The source is a man aged 55 to 70 with urothelial cancer. CDR3 amino acids: CASSRGGARNAEQYF. The CDR3 DNA sequence: TGTGCCAGCAGCCGGGGGGGGGCCCGAAACGCCGAGCAGTACTTC.